A selection of T cell receptor beta chains follows, all from one sample in a study of T cells in Graves' hyperthyroidism and ophthalmopathy. TCRdb fed the multiplex PCR reads into MiXCR, producing one record per CDR3 protein. Of 250,000 to 300,000 distinct CDR3 sequences in the sample, around 15% are singletons; the top ten hold about 30%. Material: blood. Receptors were obtained from a woman aged 45-60 years with Graves' hyperthyroidism that later progressed to Graves' ophthalmopathy. CDR3s include the opening cysteine and the closing phenylalanine or tryptophan. Each record gives: clone size, D gene, V gene, J gene, CDR3 protein, CDR3 DNA. D genes are given only for firm matches. Size is stated as once, few or many counts, or a class when the clone is expanded.

clone size: many; D gene: .; V gene: TRBV28; J gene: TRBJ1-6; CDR3 protein: CASSLGVSSYNSPLHF; CDR3 DNA: TGTGCCAGCAGTTTAGGGGTGAGCTCCTATAATTCACCCCTCCACTTT
clone size: many; D gene: TRBD2; V gene: TRBV2; J gene: TRBJ2-3; CDR3 protein: CASSDSGSSGTDTQYF; CDR3 DNA: TGTGCCAGCAGTGATAGCGGGAGTTCGGGCACAGATACGCAGTATTTT
clone size: many; D gene: .; V gene: TRBV7-2; J gene: TRBJ1-1; CDR3 protein: CASRAYAGTRNTEAFF; CDR3 DNA: TGTGCCAGCAGAGCTTATGCAGGCACGAGGAACACTGAAGCTTTCTTT
clone size: many; D gene: .; V gene: TRBV7-9; J gene: TRBJ2-7; CDR3 protein: CASSLYSGTDSYEQYF; CDR3 DNA: TGTGCCAGCAGCTTGTATTCCGGGACCGACTCCTACGAGCAGTACTTC
clone size: once; D gene: .; V gene: TRBV12-3/TRBV12-4; J gene: TRBJ2-7; CDR3 protein: CASSSYDLGDEQYF; CDR3 DNA: TGTGCCAGCAGTTCGTACGACCTTGGGGACGAGCAGTACTTC
clone size: many; D gene: TRBD1; V gene: TRBV20-1; J gene: TRBJ2-3; CDR3 protein: CSAIARDRGPDTQYF; CDR3 DNA: TGCAGTGCAATCGCCCGGGACAGGGGTCCAGATACGCAGTATTTT
clone size: many; D gene: .; V gene: TRBV6-1; J gene: TRBJ2-1; CDR3 protein: CASSEGRSSSYNEQFF; CDR3 DNA: TGTGCCAGCAGTGAAGGACGGTCGAGCTCCTACAATGAGCAGTTCTTC
clone size: few; D gene: .; V gene: TRBV19; J gene: TRBJ2-2; CDR3 protein: CASSTFRGEHTGELFF; CDR3 DNA: TGTGCCAGTAGTACCTTCAGGGGAGAGCACACCGGGGAGCTGTTTTTT
clone size: few; D gene: .; V gene: TRBV6-2/TRBV6-3; J gene: TRBJ1-1; CDR3 protein: CASSYPRGGAGEAFF; CDR3 DNA: TGTGCCAGCAGTTACCCGAGGGGGGGGGCGGGCGAAGCTTTCTTT
clone size: many; D gene: .; V gene: TRBV11-2; J gene: TRBJ2-7; CDR3 protein: CASSFWESGQYF; CDR3 DNA: TGTGCCAGCAGCTTCTGGGAGAGTGGGCAGTACTTC
clone size: few; D gene: .; V gene: TRBV9; J gene: TRBJ2-3; CDR3 protein: CASSVGGARFTDTQYF; CDR3 DNA: TGTGCCAGCAGCGTAGGAGGGGCAAGGTTCACAGATACGCAGTATTTT